Listed below are T cell receptor beta chains from one sample, sequenced in a study of regulatory T cells in long-lasting Graves disease. TCRdb called the multiplex PCR reads again in MiXCR, with one record for every CDR3 protein. The repertoire includes around 360,000 distinct CDR3 sequences, about 16% of them detected once, and 20% sits in the top ten. These same data were also listed under a study on T cells in Graves' hyperthyroidism and ophthalmopathy.

The material sequenced was peripheral blood mononuclear cells (PBMCs), taken at new diagnosis, from a patient treated with antithyroid drugs. These receptors were collected from a woman under 30 with Graves disease. Both conserved end residues are part of each CDR3. D genes are given only for firm matches. Clone size is stated in some rows and not others, as once, few, many or a class when expanded.

>many|13|.|TRBV30|TRBJ2-2
TGTGCCTGGAGTAGCGGGTACACCGGGGAGCTGTTTTTT
CAWSSGYTGELFF
>many|14|.|TRBV3-1|TRBJ2-1
TGTGCCAGCAGCCAAGATTTACCCCCGAATGAGCAGTTCTTC
CASSQDLPPNEQFF
>.|13|.|TRBV6-1|TRBJ2-2
TGTGCCAGCACCCCCCATGACACCGGGGAGCTGTTTTTT
CASTPHDTGELFF
>many|13|.|TRBV15|TRBJ2-1
TGTGCCACCAGCAGGCCCTGGGGTACTGAGCAGTTCTTC
CATSRPWGTEQFF
>many|13|.|TRBV30|TRBJ1-1
TGTGCCTGGAGTGTACACCAGAACACTGAAGCTTTCTTT
CAWSVHQNTEAFF
>many|15|TRBD1|TRBV9|TRBJ1-1
TGTGCCAGCAGCCCGCAGGTCCAGGGGGCCACTGAAGCTTTCTTT
CASSPQVQGATEAFF
>many|13|.|TRBV30|TRBJ1-1
TGTGCCTGGAGGCCCAGACGGGACACTGAAGCTTTCTTT
CAWRPRRDTEAFF
>few|16|.|TRBV27|TRBJ1-2
TGTGCCAGCAGCTCAGCGAAACAGGGCTGGGGATATGGCTACACCTTC
CASSSAKQGWGYGYTF
>many|16|.|TRBV28|TRBJ2-3
TGTGCCAGCAGTTTATCGCGGCCAGTCAGCACAGATACGCAGTATTTT
CASSLSRPVSTDTQYF
>many|14|TRBD1|TRBV24-1|TRBJ1-6
TGTGCCACCAGTGAGGGACAGCAAAATTCACCCCTCCACTTT
CATSEGQQNSPLHF
>few|16|TRBD2|TRBV9|TRBJ2-1
TGTGCCAGCAGCGTTCTCGCGGGGGGGTACTACAATGAGCAGTTCTTC
CASSVLAGGYYNEQFF
>.|13|.|TRBV6-1|TRBJ2-3
TGTGCCAGCAGTGAAGTTTACACAGATACGCAGTATTTT
CASSEVYTDTQYF
>many|16|TRBD1|TRBV6-5|TRBJ2-1
TGTGCCAGCAGTTCAAGGACAGGGGGAGTCTACAATGAGCAGTTCTTC
CASSSRTGGVYNEQFF
>.|13|.|TRBV7-2|TRBJ1-5
TGTGCCAGCAGCTTAGATCTGGTTCAGCCCCAGCATTTT
CASSLDLVQPQHF
>many|11|.|TRBV30|TRBJ2-7
TGTGGGGGGTCCTTAGGCCACGAGCAGTACTTC
CGGSLGHEQYF
>many|12|.|TRBV27|TRBJ2-1
TGTGCCAGCAGGAGGGAGTACAATGAGCAGTTCTTC
CASRREYNEQFF
>many|14|.|TRBV5-1|TRBJ2-1
TGCGCCAGCAGCTCCACGGGCTCCATCAATGAGCAGTTCTTC
CASSSTGSINEQFF
>.|13|.|TRBV6-2/TRBV6-3|TRBJ1-1
TGTGCCAGCAGTTCTCCCCGACAAGTAGAAGCTTTCTTT
CASSSPRQVEAFF
>many|16|.|TRBV18|TRBJ2-3
TGTGCCAGCTCACCCACCGGCCCCCCGGTCACAGATACGCAGTATTTT
CASSPTGPPVTDTQYF
>few|17|TRBD1|TRBV5-6|TRBJ2-2
TGTGCCAGCAGCAACCTTTTTCGGGACAGAACCACCGGGGAGCTGTTTTTT
CASSNLFRDRTTGELFF
>many|16|.|TRBV7-3|TRBJ2-1
TGTGCCAGCAGCCCCGGTGGGGGACGCAAGTACAATGAGCAGTTCTTC
CASSPGGGRKYNEQFF
>.|13|TRBD1|TRBV6-1|TRBJ1-2
TGTGCCAGCAGGACAGGGGGCAACTATGGCTACACCTTC
CASRTGGNYGYTF
>many|15|TRBD1|TRBV2|TRBJ1-1
TGTGCCAGCAGTGAACCGGGACAGGTGACCACTGAAGCTTTCTTT
CASSEPGQVTTEAFF
>many|12|.|TRBV6-1|TRBJ1-3
TGTGCCAGCAGTGAAGCAGGGTTCACCATATATTTT
CASSEAGFTIYF
>few|16|TRBD1|TRBV19|TRBJ2-3
TGTGCCAGCCGGGACAGGGGCTTACCTAGCACAGATACGCAGTATTTT
CASRDRGLPSTDTQYF
>many|15|TRBD2|TRBV2|TRBJ2-7
TGTGCCAGCCATGAAGGGGCTAGCGGTAACTACGAGCAGTACTTC
CASHEGASGNYEQYF
>many|15|TRBD1|TRBV7-9|TRBJ2-7
TGTGCCAGCAGCTCAGGGGGCAGAAGAGCCTACGAGCAGTACTTC
CASSSGGRRAYEQYF
>many|15|.|TRBV7-8|TRBJ1-5
TGTGCCAGCAGCCCGGACCGCGCTCGTGGTCAGCCCCAGCATTTT
CASSPDRARGQPQHF
>.|13|.|TRBV7-9|TRBJ2-7
TGTGCCAGCAGCCCCCGGGAATTTGGCGAGCAGTACTTC
CASSPREFGEQYF
>.|19|TRBD2|TRBV2|TRBJ2-3
TGTGCCAGCAGTGAAGCGACACGGATGCTAGCGGTATTCACAGATACGCAGTATTTT
CASSEATRMLAVFTDTQYF
>many|13|.|TRBV2|TRBJ2-2
TGTGCCAGCAGTGAAGCGACAGTCGGGGAGCTGTTTTTT
CASSEATVGELFF